This T cell receptor beta chain was retrieved from a study of shared clonotypes between healthy human individuals. Sequenced by immunoSEQ multiplex PCR; TCRdb stores in-frame clones only, minus some. The sample holds around 200,000 clones, over 85% seen once. Overall study findings and caveats: Apart from blood, nothing was sampled; tissue repertoires likely differ. Lower generation probabilities were found for non-shared clonotypes than for those shared by all four donors.

In the case of this clone: Antigen unknown.

Into CD45RA+ naive and CD45RA-negative memory subsets, the CD4+ cells were split. Germline V gives CDR1 KGHSH, CDR2 LQKENI. J gave up 4 bases and V 2 bases, and 5 bases lay outside the gene matches. The CDR3 is 16 amino acids. V gene TRBV18 combines with J gene TRBJ1-1; TRBD1 matches at 12 bases. The sequenced sample consisted of naive CD4+ T cells sorted from blood. Subset: CD45RA+ positively selected. The clonotype originates from a woman aged 25 to 39 in good health. CDR3 DNA: TGTGCCAGCTCACCAGGGACAGGGGGCCCGGCCACTGAAGCTTTCTTT. Translating gives CASSPGTGGPATEAFF. Drawing the rest from reference TRBV18 and TRBJ1-1, the complete variable domain is NAGVMQNPRHLVRRRGQEARLRCSPMKGHSHVYWYRQLPEEGLKFMVYLQKENIIDESGMPKERFSAEFPKEGPSILRIQQVVRGDSAAYFCASSPGTGGPATEAFFGQGTRLTVV.